Presented here are 32 T cell receptor beta chains from one specimen sequenced in a study of T cells in Graves' hyperthyroidism and ophthalmopathy. What was amplified from RNA transcripts were TCR beta CDR3 regions. The TCR CDR3 was amplified in a first-round RT-PCR using the HTBI primer set. Each CDR3 protein gets one entry after TCRdb re-called the multiplex PCR reads with MiXCR. The sample contains around 270,000 distinct CDR3 sequences, roughly 20% of which appear only once. The sequenced sample was blood. These receptors were taken from a man between 45 and 60 years old with Graves' ophthalmopathy.

V usage is TRBV6-2 or TRBV6-3 and J usage is TRBJ2-2, with 8 bases aligning to TRBD1. Germline V lookup: CDR1 MNHEY, CDR2 SVGEGT. The CDR3 consists of 17 residues. With V trimmed by 0 bases and J by 7 bases, 10 bases remained unmatched. Written as DNA, the CDR3 is TGTGCCAGCAGTTACTCGCAAAGACAGGGGAAGAACGGGGAGCTGTTTTTT. It specifies CASSYSQRQGKNGELFF.

The chain combines TRBV20-1 with TRBJ2-3; D perhaps matches TRBD2 (5 bases). The germline V and J ends were trimmed by 3 bases and 1 base, with 11 bases remaining between them. The CDR3 covers 14 residues. Germline CDR1 and CDR2: DFQATT and SNEGSKA (reference sequence). This chain's CDR3 is CSASPQRRTDTQYF. The CDR3 DNA sequence: TGCAGTGCTAGCCCTCAGCGGCGCACAGATACGCAGTATTTT.

The rearrangement uses TRBV25-1 and TRBJ2-5, with D tentatively TRBD2 (5 bases). The CDR3 runs 15 residues. CDR1 is MGHDK and CDR2 is SYGVNS in the germline V gene. Deletions cut 3 bases from V and 5 bases from J, with 16 bases between. The CDR3 loop is CASSDQLGPRETQYF. CDR3 in DNA: TGTGCCAGCAGTGATCAACTAGGCCCCCGGGAGACCCAGTACTTC.

The chain couples TRBV6-5 to TRBJ2-1; 12 positions agree with TRBD2. The CDR3 sequence is 18 residues long. Trimming removed 0 bases from V and 8 bases from J; junction bases left unmatched: 11. The germline V gene encodes CDR1 MNHEY and CDR2 SVGAGI. The DNA of the CDR3 is TGTGCCAGCAGTTACTCAGTTCTAGCGGGAGGGCCGGGCGATGAGCAGTTCTTC. Protein sequence: CASSYSVLAGGPGDEQFF.

The chain employs TRBV7-2 and TRBJ2-3, with 9 bases matching TRBD1. This CDR3 contains 14 residues. J was trimmed by 5 bases and V by 8 bases; bases with no gene match: 8. CDR1 and CDR2 (germline): SGHTA, FQGNSA. The CDR3 DNA follows: TGTGCCAGCGGCGCGGGACAGGGATTAGATACGCAGTATTTT. Protein: CASGAGQGLDTQYF. Complete variable domain (other parts from reference TRBV7-2 and TRBJ2-3): GAGVSQSPSNKVTEKGKDVELRCDPISGHTALYWYRQSLGQGLEFLIYFQGNSAPDKSGLPSDRFSAERTGGSVSTLTIQRTQQEDSAVYLCASGAGQGLDTQYFGPGTRLTVL.

This clonotype was recorded many times. J is TRBJ2-7 and V is TRBV6-1; the D is unclear. Germline V gives CDR1 MNHNS, CDR2 SASEGT. V shed 1 base and J shed 6 bases, with 4 bases lying between them. The CDR3 spans 11 residues. The CDR3 DNA is TGTGCCAGCAGTGAAGTTAGCGAGCAGTACTTC. Its translation: CASSEVSEQYF.

In DNA form, the CDR3 reads TGTGCCAGCAGCTTGGACGGGACTAGAGGTACAGATACGCAGTATTTT. Protein: CASSLDGTRGTDTQYF. The rearrangement links TRBV5-4 to TRBJ2-3, with TRBD2 matching 8 bases. The CDR3 is 16 amino acids. The germline V gene has CDR1 SGHNT and CDR2 YYREEE (reference sequence). The V and J ends lost 0 bases and 3 bases, in that order; junction bases with no gene match: 6.

The chain couples TRBV7-2 to TRBJ1-6, with D tentatively TRBD1 (5 bases). Germline V CDR1 and CDR2: SGHTA, FQGNSA. The germline V and J ends were trimmed by 3 bases and 7 bases, with 10 bases remaining between them. This CDR3 region has 14 residues. CDR3 DNA sequence: TGTGCCAGCAGCTTTCAGGGTGCCAATTCACCCCTCCACTTT. Its protein product is CASSFQGANSPLHF.

This clonotype was detected ten times or more. V is TRBV20-1 and J is TRBJ1-5; possible D gene TRBD1, 5 bases. Germline CDR1 and CDR2: DFQATT and SNEGSKA (reference sequence). Trimming removed 6 bases at V and 0 bases at J, with 18 bases between. The CDR3 spans 16 residues. DNA of the CDR3: TGCAGTGCCCCGACAGCGGGAGGGCCTAGCAATCAGCCCCAGCATTTT. This translates into CSAPTAGGPSNQPQHF.

This clonotype was seen many times. In DNA, the CDR3 is TGTGCCGGAGGGTGGACAGGGAGGGACACTGAAGCTTTCTTT. It is translated as CAGGWTGRDTEAFF. The chain couples TRBV30 to TRBJ1-1, with TRBD1 matching over 8 bases. This CDR3 region has 14 residues. With 8 bases clipped from V and 3 bases from J, the junction kept 11 bases outside the gene matches. CDR1 GTSNPN and CDR2 SVGIG come from the germline V gene (reference sequence).

This clonotype came up many times. V and J are TRBV11-3 and TRBJ2-1, with D perhaps assigned TRBD1 or TRBD2 (7 bases each). The CDR3 has 16 amino acids. Trimming stripped 3 bases from V and 2 bases from J, with 14 bases between. Germline loops: CDR1 SGHNT, CDR2 YENEEA. The CDR3 DNA reads TGTGCCAGCAGCTTCCGCAGGGGGAGGGCCTACAATGAGCAGTTCTTC. Protein product: CASSFRRGRAYNEQFF.

Many counts were recorded for this clonotype. The rearrangement joins TRBV20-1 to TRBJ2-3; 10 nucleotides match TRBD1. The CDR3 sequence is 15 residues long. Germline-derived CDR1 and CDR2 are DFQATT and SNEGSKA (reference sequence). The V and J ends lost 6 bases and 3 bases, in that order; junction bases with no gene match: 9. CDR3 bases: TGCAGTGCGGAGACAGGGGGCGGACGGACAGATACGCAGTATTTT. This encodes CSAETGGGRTDTQYF.

This clonotype was counted only a few times. The chain has TRBV7-2 and TRBJ2-3, with D perhaps matching TRBD2 (5 bases). This CDR3 spans 16 amino acids. The germline V and J ends were trimmed by 3 bases and 2 bases, with 15 bases remaining between them. Germline V lookup: CDR1 SGHTA, CDR2 FQGNSA. CDR3 amino acids: CASSLSRWETTDTQYF. For the CDR3, the DNA is TGTGCCAGCAGCTTGAGTAGGTGGGAGACCACAGATACGCAGTATTTT.

This clonotype was picked up a small number of times. The V call is TRBV2, the J call TRBJ1-5; a weak D match, TRBD1 (6 bases). In germline, CDR1 is SNHLY, CDR2 FYNNEI. The V end was cut by 7 bases, the J end by 4 bases, with 11 bases between. The CDR3 length is 13 residues. The CDR3 protein is CASNWGRNQPQHF. The CDR3 DNA follows: TGTGCCAGCAATTGGGGGCGAAATCAGCCCCAGCATTTT.

The chain is built from TRBV13 and TRBJ2-2; D unclear. Germline CDR1 PRHDT, CDR2 FYEKMQ (reference sequence). CDR3 length: 15 residues. The ends were cut back, 7 bases at V and 0 bases at J, with 12 bases in the middle. The DNA for the CDR3 is TGTGCCAGCAACACTGGACGGTCGAACACCGGGGAGCTGTTTTTT. Protein product: CASNTGRSNTGELFF.

The rearrangement links TRBV27 to TRBJ2-7; the match to TRBD2 covers 9 bases. J lost 5 bases, V lost 3 bases, and 11 bases had no gene match. Germline loops: CDR1 MNHEY, CDR2 SMNVEV (reference sequence). This CDR3 is built from 16 residues. The CDR3 nucleotides are TGTGCCAGCAGTTTTGACGGAAGGGGACTAGCCAACGAGCAGTACTTC. Translated: CASSFDGRGLANEQYF.

The chain uses TRBV12-3 or TRBV12-4 and TRBJ2-2, with D possibly being TRBD1 (6 bases). V dropped 2 bases and J dropped 6 bases, with 10 bases sitting between them. The CDR3 length is 14 residues. CDR3 in DNA: TGTGCCAGCAGTTTACAGGGGAAGTCCGGGGAGCTGTTTTTT. This codes for CASSLQGKSGELFF.

The chain links TRBV6-1 to TRBJ2-1; either TRBD1 or TRBD2 may fit D (5 bases each). Germline CDR1 reads MNHNS; CDR2 reads SASEGT. Trimming removed 7 bases from V and 4 bases from J, with 11 bases in between. The CDR3 length is 13 residues. This CDR3 reads CASTRDGYNEQFF. The CDR3 nucleotides are TGTGCCAGCACCCGGGACGGGTACAATGAGCAGTTCTTC.

This clonotype has at least ten counts. This CDR3 is CASSLSGSNYNEQFF. CDR3 in DNA: TGCGCCAGCAGCCTTAGCGGGAGTAACTACAATGAGCAGTTCTTC. The V and J genes are TRBV5-1 and TRBJ2-1; 9 positions agree with TRBD2. The V segment lost 4 bases and the J segment 3 bases; nucleotides outside the gene matches: 5. From germline, CDR1 is SGHRS and CDR2 YFSETQ. CDR3 length: 15 residues.

This clonotype occurred a few times. This chain links TRBV2 with TRBJ2-4; D gene unclear. Germline V gene sequence: CDR1 SNHLY, CDR2 FYNNEI. The CDR3 extends over 12 amino acids. Trimming shortened V by 2 bases and J by 6 bases, and 5 bases separated the two germline ends. The CDR3 DNA sequence: TGTGCCAGCAGTGAATCAAGAAACATTCAGTACTTC. It specifies CASSESRNIQYF.

V and J are TRBV5-1 and TRBJ1-3; D gene unclear. CDR3 size: 15 residues. Per the germline V gene, CDR1 is SGHRS and CDR2 is YFSETQ. V was shortened by 4 bases and J by 0 bases, with 11 bases between the two germline ends. The CDR3 here is CASSPWTDSGNTIYF. CDR3 DNA: TGCGCCAGCAGCCCCTGGACGGACTCTGGAAACACCATATATTTT.

This clonotype was counted at least ten times. This chain connects TRBV27 to TRBJ2-1, with D perhaps matching TRBD2 (5 bases). Germline loops: CDR1 MNHEY, CDR2 SMNVEV (reference sequence). The V end lost 3 bases, the J end lost 8 bases, and 17 bases lay between the germline ends. The CDR3 is 15 amino acids. DNA for the CDR3: TGTGCCAGCAGTTTTCAAGCGGCTCTTTACCATGAGCAGTTCTTC. It is translated as CASSFQAALYHEQFF.

V usage is TRBV6-1 and J usage is TRBJ2-4; D is possibly TRBD2 (6 bases). V lost 5 bases and J 7 bases, leaving 15 bases between the germline ends. Germline CDR1 MNHNS, CDR2 SASEGT. This CDR3 spans 14 amino acids. The chain's CDR3 is CASSIRRAENIQYF. In nucleotides, the CDR3 is TGTGCCAGCAGTATCCGGAGGGCTGAGAACATTCAGTACTTC.

There are many counts of this clonotype. The J gene is TRBJ2-7, the V gene TRBV5-1, with D perhaps being TRBD1 or TRBD2 (5 bases each). Trimming shortened V by 0 bases and J by 6 bases, and 10 bases separated the two germline ends. This CDR3 region has 13 residues. Germline CDR1 and CDR2: SGHRS and YFSETQ. In DNA, the CDR3 is TGCGCCAGCAGCTTGGGAGGGACGGGCGAGCAGTACTTC. This sequence encodes CASSLGGTGEQYF. Full variable domain (rest looked up from reference TRBV5-1 and TRBJ2-7): KAGVTQTPRYLIKTRGQQVTLSCSPISGHRSVSWYQQTPGQGLQFLFEYFSETQRNKGNFPGRFSGRQFSNSRSEMNVSTLELGDSALYLCASSLGGTGEQYFGPGTRLTVT.

The table lists this clonotype with many counts. This chain joins TRBV6-1 and TRBJ1-5, with a possible D match to TRBD1 (6 bases). The CDR3 is made up of 18 amino acids. Germline-derived CDR1 and CDR2 are MNHNS and SASEGT. V was cut by 4 bases and J by 1 base, with 20 bases left in between. DNA of the CDR3: TGTGCCAGCAGTGGGGTCCGAGGAAGGGGGGGGAGCAATCAGCCCCAGCATTTT. Protein product: CASSGVRGRGGSNQPQHF.

The chain links TRBV19 to TRBJ1-5, with 7 bases matching TRBD1. The CDR3 contains 20 residues. Trimming at V came to 5 bases and at J to 0 bases, leaving 19 bases not matched to a gene. Germline lookup yields CDR1 LNHDA and CDR2 SQIVND (reference sequence). For the CDR3, the DNA is TGTGCCAGTAGTGCCGTTCACAAGGACAGGCGACTCTCTAGCAATCAGCCCCAGCATTTT. Its translation: CASSAVHKDRRLSSNQPQHF.

Worth noting for this clonotype: A much bigger clone sits one base away, suggesting this may be a read error. This chain connects TRBV2 to TRBJ1-2, with a weak D call TRBD1 (5 bases). This CDR3 has 12 residues. Germline V gene sequence: CDR1 SNHLY, CDR2 FYNNEI. This CDR3 reads CASSGGDYGYNF. The CDR3 coding sequence is TGTGCCAGCAGTGGAGGGGACTATGGCTACAACTTC.

The chain employs TRBV13 and TRBJ2-3; 9 nucleotides agree with TRBD2. Unmatched junction bases numbered 13, after V lost 3 bases and J lost 6 bases. The CDR3 totals 17 residues. Germline lookup yields CDR1 PRHDT and CDR2 FYEKMQ (reference sequence). In nucleotides, the CDR3 is TGTGCCAGCAGCTTGGACGGCGGCGGGAGGGCCGGGGATACGCAGTATTTT. Translated: CASSLDGGGRAGDTQYF.

The V gene is TRBV5-1, the J gene TRBJ1-3; D may be TRBD1 (5 bases). With 4 bases removed from V and 0 bases from J, the gap between germline ends came to 8 bases. Germline V lookup: CDR1 SGHRS, CDR2 YFSETQ. The CDR3 has 14 amino acids. CDR3 region: CASSVGVSGNTIYF. The CDR3 DNA reads TGCGCCAGCAGCGTGGGGGTCTCTGGAAACACCATATATTTT.

The rearrangement links TRBV6-1 to TRBJ1-2, with no clear D. From germline, CDR1 is MNHNS and CDR2 SASEGT. V was cut by 0 bases and J by 4 bases, with 9 bases left in between. The CDR3 has 14 amino acids. The DNA for the CDR3 is TGTGCCAGCAGTGAAGCAGGATCCACCTATGGCTACACCTTC. Protein product: CASSEAGSTYGYTF.

The genes are TRBV9 and TRBJ2-7, with TRBD2 matching over 7 bases. CDR1 and CDR2 from the germline V gene are SGDLS and YYNGEE. Unmatched junction bases numbered 17, after V lost 2 bases and J lost 3 bases. The CDR3 extends over 18 amino acids. The CDR3, as DNA: TGTGCCAGCAGCGTGGGAATCGGAGGGGCGGGAGCAGGCTACGAGCAGTACTTC. Encoded protein: CASSVGIGGAGAGYEQYF.

Many counts were recorded for this clonotype. One junction end does not reproduce the germline sequence, and a read error may be involved. The rearrangement uses TRBV28 and TRBJ2-1; no clear D gene. The CDR3 has 13 residues. Germline CDR1 and CDR2: MDHEN and SYDVKM. The CDR3 loop reads CASRLGSYNEQFF. DNA for the CDR3: TGTGCCAGCCGTTTAGGATCCTACAATGAGCAGTTCTTC.